This T cell receptor beta chain was profiled in a study of T-cell memory formation after mild COVID-19 (dated by TCRdb to about 2021). In terms of the full investigation: TCR sequence clusters from the two donors were found to be largely donor specific. In a couple of donors, T-cell clones that expanded and contracted after mild COVID-19 were followed by sequencing TCRalpha and TCRbeta repertoires longitudinally. The cohort was made up of two young adult volunteers, one female and one male, who were previously healthy. General conclusions and limits of the study: Clones contracting from day 15 to 85 had balanced CD4/CD8 phenotypes, while a second wave expanding from day 15 to 37 was biased towards CD4+. Some responding clones were detected in pre-infection memory, which suggested that pre-existing cross-reactive memory T cells had joined the SARS-CoV-2 response. SARS-CoV-2 specificity of the second-wave clones peaking on day 37 was not confirmed. Only a couple of mild cases were covered by the study, and larger cohorts that include severe cases with pre-infection samples were considered necessary. Contracting CD4+ clones turned up mainly in the CM and EM memory subsets, whereas EMRA was where CD8+ clones were enriched.

On this clonotype: Its antigen is unknown. Per-nucleotide qualities are absent, and no much larger clonotype sits a single base away.

Ficoll-Paque density gradient centrifugation was used to isolate PBMCs. V is clipped by 8 bases and J by 2 bases, and the sequence between their germline boundaries is 10 bases long. CDR1 and CDR2, per the germline V gene, are MNHEY and SVGAGI. Inclusive of the bounding cysteine and phenylalanine, the CDR3 is 13 residues long. Just CDR3 DNA is preserved here, 39 bases in frame from base 1. The instrument given in TCRdb is Illumina NovaSeq 6000. TCRalpha and TCRbeta cDNA libraries were built by 5'RACE with constant-segment primers, adding sample barcodes and unique molecular identifiers. Trizol reagent was used to extract RNA from every sample. Libraries were amplified in two PCR steps, with a second sample barcode and Illumina TruSeq adapters added in the second step. The libraries were sequenced on an Illumina NovaSeq using 2 x 150 bp paired-end reads. Turning to the authors' computational methods: Reads were demultiplexed and collapsed into UMI-guided consensus sequences with migec v1.2.7. Using mixcr v2.1.11, UMI consensuses were aligned to TRA and TRB V and J templates and then assembled into clonotypes. Clonotypes were classified as expanded or contracted when called significant by both edgeR and NoisET, with noise models trained on biological replicates. For edgeR calls, the thresholds were a false discovery rate-adjusted p below 0.01 and a log2 fold-change of 1. As an exploratory analysis of dynamics, max-normalized trajectories of the 1000 most abundant clonotypes were examined by PCA with hierarchical clustering. Separately sequenced CD4+ and CD8+ repertoires were used to assign a CD4 or CD8 phenotype to each responding clone. TCRdb took the public reads, trimmed them with fastp at Q25, ran MiXCR for clone calling and kept in-frame beta chains. When rows share a CDR3 protein, they turn into one entry using the most common DNA and genes. V and J calls and clone size were set by TCRdb, not the authors. The sample table holds about 150,000 distinct CDR3 sequences, of which approximately 13% were seen once. The ten largest clones capture 2.5% to 3.5% of the sample.

The clonotype was recovered from a man aged 18-30 years who had mild COVID-19 (a few samples of this study predate the infection). The sample titles of this study are shuffled in the database, so cell type and time point are left out; the donor was told from shared clones. The sequenced sample consisted of PBMCs or a T cell subset sorted from them (not recorded which). The sequence joins TRBV6-5 to TRBJ1-5, with no D gene named confidently. CDR3 loop: CASRSRGNQPQHF. The sequence in DNA is TGTGCCAGCCGAAGTCGGGGCAATCAGCCCCAGCATTTT.